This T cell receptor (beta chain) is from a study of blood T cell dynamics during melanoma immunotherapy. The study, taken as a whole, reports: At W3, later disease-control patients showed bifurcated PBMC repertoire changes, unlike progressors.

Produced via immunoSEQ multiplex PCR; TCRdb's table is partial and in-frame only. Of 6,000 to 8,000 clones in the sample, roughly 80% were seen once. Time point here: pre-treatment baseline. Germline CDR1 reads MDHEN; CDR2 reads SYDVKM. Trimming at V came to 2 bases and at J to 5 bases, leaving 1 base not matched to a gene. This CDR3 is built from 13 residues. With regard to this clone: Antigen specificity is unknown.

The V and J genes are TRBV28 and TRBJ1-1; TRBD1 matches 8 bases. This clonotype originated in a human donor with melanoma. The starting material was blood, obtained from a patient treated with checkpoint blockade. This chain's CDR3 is CASSLTGGTEAFF. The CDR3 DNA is TGTGCCAGCAGTTTAACAGGGGGGACTGAAGCTTTCTTT.